The rows below give T cell receptor beta chains drawn from one sample of a study of blood T cell repertoires in COVID-19. Produced via immunoSEQ multiplex PCR; TCRdb's table is partial and in-frame only. The sample shows around 100,000 clones, 70% to 80% of them seen only once. The sample was peripheral blood. The receptors were gathered from a man aged 65 to 85 with active or convalescent COVID-19. CDR3s include the opening cysteine and the closing phenylalanine or tryptophan. Fields, in order: clone size, V gene, D gene, J gene, CDR3 protein, CDR3 DNA. D genes are given only for firm matches. Clone size, where shown, is once, few, many, or a class for clones that have expanded.

few	TRBV20-1	TRBD2	TRBJ2-5	CSAAGAQTQYF	TGCAGTGCTGCGGGAGCCCAGACCCAGTACTTC
NA	TRBV19	NA	TRBJ1-5	CASSALGGGQPQHF	TGTGCCAGTAGTGCCCTCGGGGGTGGACAGCCCCAGCATTTT
few	TRBV3-1/TRBV3-2	NA	TRBJ1-3	CASSQELRGGNTIYF	TGTGCCAGCAGCCAAGAGCTCAGGGGTGGAAACACCATATATTTT
NA	TRBV14	NA	TRBJ2-7	CASSQSGTTYEQYF	TGTGCCAGCAGCCAATCCGGGACAACCTACGAGCAGTACTTC
NA	TRBV6-2/TRBV6-3	NA	TRBJ1-1	CASSARGGLLYEAFF	TGTGCCAGCAGCGCTCGAGGGGGATTGCTTTATGAAGCTTTCTTT
few	TRBV10-1	NA	TRBJ1-5	CASSRAGGSNQPQHF	TGCGCCAGCAGTCGAGCAGGAGGTAGCAATCAGCCCCAGCATTTT
NA	TRBV4-1	NA	TRBJ1-1	CASSQFPGETEAFF	TGCGCCAGCAGCCAATTCCCCGGAGAGACTGAAGCTTTCTTT
NA	TRBV19	TRBD1	TRBJ1-2	CASSPTGDYGYTF	TGTGCCAGTAGCCCGACAGGGGACTATGGCTACACCTTC
NA	TRBV14	TRBD2	TRBJ2-2	CASSQDLSGGGSMAGELFF	TGTGCCAGCAGCCAAGATCTCTCCGGGGGAGGGAGTATGGCCGGGGAGCTGTTTTTT
NA	TRBV28	TRBD1	TRBJ2-7	CASRRTGIQSEQYF	TGTGCCAGCAGGAGGACAGGGATCCAGAGCGAGCAGTACTTC
NA	TRBV5-6	NA	TRBJ1-6	CASSLLSRNSPLHF	TGTGCCAGCAGCCTTCTATCCCGTAATTCACCCCTCCACTTT
NA	TRBV5-1	TRBD2	TRBJ2-3	CASSSTSGARTDTQYF	TGCGCCAGCAGCTCGACTAGCGGGGCCCGCACAGATACGCAGTATTTT
NA	TRBV2	TRBD1	TRBJ1-2	CASSDQGGQANGYTF	TGTGCCAGCAGTGATCAAGGGGGACAGGCTAACGGCTACACCTTC
once	TRBV9	NA	TRBJ2-6	CASSVDGRSGVLTF	TGTGCCAGCAGCGTAGATGGCAGGAGCGGCGTCCTGACTTTC
NA	TRBV7-2	NA	TRBJ2-7	CASSFTGMSSYEQYF	TGTGCCAGCAGCTTTACAGGGATGAGCTCCTACGAGCAGTACTTC
NA	TRBV24-1	NA	TRBJ2-2	CATRQGNGELFF	TGTGCCACCAGACAGGGTAACGGGGAGCTGTTTTTT